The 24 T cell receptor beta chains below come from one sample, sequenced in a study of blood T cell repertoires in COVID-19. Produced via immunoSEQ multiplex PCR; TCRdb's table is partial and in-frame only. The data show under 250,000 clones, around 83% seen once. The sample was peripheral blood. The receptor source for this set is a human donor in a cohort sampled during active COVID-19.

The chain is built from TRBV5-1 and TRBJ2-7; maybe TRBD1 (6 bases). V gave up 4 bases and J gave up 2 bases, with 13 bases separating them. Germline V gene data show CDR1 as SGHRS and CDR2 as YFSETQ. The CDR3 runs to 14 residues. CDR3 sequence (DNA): TGCGCCAGCAGCCCCAGGACAGAAACCTACGAGCAGTACTTC. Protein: CASSPRTETYEQYF. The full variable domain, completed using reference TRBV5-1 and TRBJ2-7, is KAGVTQTPRYLIKTRGQQVTLSCSPISGHRSVSWYQQTPGQGLQFLFEYFSETQRNKGNFPGRFSGRQFSNSRSEMNVSTLELGDSALYLCASSPRTETYEQYFGPGTRLTVT.

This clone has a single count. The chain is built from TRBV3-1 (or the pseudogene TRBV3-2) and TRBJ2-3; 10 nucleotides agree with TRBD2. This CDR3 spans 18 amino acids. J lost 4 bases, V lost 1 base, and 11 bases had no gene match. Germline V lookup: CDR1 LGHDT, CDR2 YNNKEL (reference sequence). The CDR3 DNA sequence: TGTGCCAGCAGCCAAGGGGTGACGAGCGGGAGGGCCGCAGATACGCAGTATTTT. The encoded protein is CASSQGVTSGRAADTQYF.

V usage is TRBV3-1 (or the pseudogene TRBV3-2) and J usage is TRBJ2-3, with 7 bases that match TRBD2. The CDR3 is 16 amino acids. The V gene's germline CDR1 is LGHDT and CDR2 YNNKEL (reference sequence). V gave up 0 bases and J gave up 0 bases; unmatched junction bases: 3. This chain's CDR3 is CASSQERGGSTDTQYF. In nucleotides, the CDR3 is TGTGCCAGCAGCCAAGAGAGGGGAGGGAGCACAGATACGCAGTATTTT.

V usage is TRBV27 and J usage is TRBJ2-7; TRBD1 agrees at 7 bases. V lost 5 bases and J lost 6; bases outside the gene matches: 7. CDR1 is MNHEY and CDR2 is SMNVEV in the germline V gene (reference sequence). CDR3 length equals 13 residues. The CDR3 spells CASSPGTEGEQYF. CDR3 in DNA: TGTGCCAGCAGTCCCGGGACAGAGGGCGAGCAGTACTTC.

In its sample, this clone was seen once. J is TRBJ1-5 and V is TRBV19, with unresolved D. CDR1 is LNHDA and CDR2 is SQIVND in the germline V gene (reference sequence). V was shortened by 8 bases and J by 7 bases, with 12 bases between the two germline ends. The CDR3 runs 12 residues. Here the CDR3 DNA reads TGTGCCAGTCGGGAGGGATGGCAGCCCCAGCATTTT. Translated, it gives CASREGWQPQHF.

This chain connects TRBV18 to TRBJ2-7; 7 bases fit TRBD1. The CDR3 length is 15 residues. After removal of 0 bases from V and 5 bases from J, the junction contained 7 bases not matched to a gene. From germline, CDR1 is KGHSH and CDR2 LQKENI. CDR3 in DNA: TGTGCCAGCTCACCACCCCGGGACAGATTCAACGAGCAGTACTTC. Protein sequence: CASSPPRDRFNEQYF.

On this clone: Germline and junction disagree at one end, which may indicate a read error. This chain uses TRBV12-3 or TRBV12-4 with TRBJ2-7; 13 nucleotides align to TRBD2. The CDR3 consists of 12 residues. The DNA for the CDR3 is TGTGCCAGCAGTTCCTCAACTAGCGGGAGGGACTTC. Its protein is CASSSSTSGRDF.

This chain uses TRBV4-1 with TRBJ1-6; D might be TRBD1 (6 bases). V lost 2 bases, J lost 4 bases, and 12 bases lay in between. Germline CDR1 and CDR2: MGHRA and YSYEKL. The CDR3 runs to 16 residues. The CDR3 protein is CASSQRTEIYNSPLHF. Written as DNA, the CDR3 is TGCGCCAGCAGCCAACGGACAGAGATTTATAATTCACCCCTCCACTTT.

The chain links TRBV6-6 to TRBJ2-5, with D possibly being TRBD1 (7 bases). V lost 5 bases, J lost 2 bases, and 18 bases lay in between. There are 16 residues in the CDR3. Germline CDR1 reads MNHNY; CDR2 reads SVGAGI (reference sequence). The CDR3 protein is CASSPRPRGVQETQYF. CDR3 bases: TGTGCCAGCAGTCCCCGGCCCAGGGGGGTACAAGAGACCCAGTACTTC.

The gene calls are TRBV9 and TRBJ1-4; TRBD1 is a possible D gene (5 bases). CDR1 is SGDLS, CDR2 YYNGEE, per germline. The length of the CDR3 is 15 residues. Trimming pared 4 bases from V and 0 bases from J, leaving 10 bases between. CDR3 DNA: TGTGCCAGCAGCATTGGGGGGGCAACTAATGAAAAACTGTTTTTT. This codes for CASSIGGATNEKLFF. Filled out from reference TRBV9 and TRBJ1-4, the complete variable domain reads DSGVTQTPKHLITATGQRVTLRCSPRSGDLSVYWYQQSLDQGLQFLIQYYNGEERAKGNILERFSAQQFPDLHSELNLSSLELGDSALYFCASSIGGATNEKLFFGSGTQLSVL.

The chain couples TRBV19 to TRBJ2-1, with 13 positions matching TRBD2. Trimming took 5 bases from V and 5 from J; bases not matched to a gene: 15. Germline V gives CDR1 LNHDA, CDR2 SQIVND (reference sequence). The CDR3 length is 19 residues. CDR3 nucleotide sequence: TGTGCCAGTAGTCCCCCGTTCATACTAGCGGGAGGGCGGAACAATGAGCAGTTCTTC. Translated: CASSPPFILAGGRNNEQFF.

In DNA, the CDR3 is TGCAGCGTTGAATACAGGGGTATTCCTGAAGCTTTCTTT. Its protein is CSVEYRGIPEAFF. This chain links TRBV29-1 with TRBJ1-1, with 7 nucleotides matching TRBD1. Looked up from germline, CDR1 is SQVTM and CDR2 is ANQGSEA. CDR3 length equals 13 residues. Germline trimming cut 2 bases from V and 6 bases from J; bases unmatched to any gene: 6.

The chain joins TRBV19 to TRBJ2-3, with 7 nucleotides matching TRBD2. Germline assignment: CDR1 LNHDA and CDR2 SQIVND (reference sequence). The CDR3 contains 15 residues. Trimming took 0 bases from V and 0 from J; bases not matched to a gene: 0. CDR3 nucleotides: TGTGCCAGTAGTATAGAACTAGCGAGCACAGATACGCAGTATTTT. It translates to CASSIELASTDTQYF.

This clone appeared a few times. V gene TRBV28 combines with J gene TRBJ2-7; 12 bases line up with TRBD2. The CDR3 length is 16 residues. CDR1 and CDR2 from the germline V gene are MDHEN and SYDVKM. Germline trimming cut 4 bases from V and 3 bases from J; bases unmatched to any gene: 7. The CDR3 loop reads CASSSRLAGVLYEQYF. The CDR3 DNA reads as TGTGCCAGCAGTTCCCGACTAGCGGGAGTTCTCTACGAGCAGTACTTC.

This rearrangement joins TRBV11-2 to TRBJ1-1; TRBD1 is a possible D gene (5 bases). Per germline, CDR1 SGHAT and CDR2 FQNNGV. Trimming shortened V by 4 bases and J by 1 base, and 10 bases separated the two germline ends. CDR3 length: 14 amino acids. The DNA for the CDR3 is TGTGCCAGCAGCTCAAATCAGGGGAACACTGAAGCTTTCTTT. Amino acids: CASSSNQGNTEAFF.

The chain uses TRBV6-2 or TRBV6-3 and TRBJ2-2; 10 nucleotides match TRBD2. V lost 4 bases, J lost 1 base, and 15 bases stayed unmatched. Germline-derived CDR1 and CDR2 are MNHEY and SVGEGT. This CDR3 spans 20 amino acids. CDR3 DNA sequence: TGTGCCAGCAGTTTGGGTCTAGCGGGAGTGGGGTTGCTGAACACCGGGGAGCTGTTTTTT. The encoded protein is CASSLGLAGVGLLNTGELFF.

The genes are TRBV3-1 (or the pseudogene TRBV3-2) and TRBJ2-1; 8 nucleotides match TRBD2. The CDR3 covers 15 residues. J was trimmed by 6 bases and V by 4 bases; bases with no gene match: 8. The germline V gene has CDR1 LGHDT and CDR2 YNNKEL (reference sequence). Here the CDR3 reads CASSPRGGLANEQFF. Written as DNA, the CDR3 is TGTGCCAGCAGCCCAAGGGGTGGACTAGCCAATGAGCAGTTCTTC.

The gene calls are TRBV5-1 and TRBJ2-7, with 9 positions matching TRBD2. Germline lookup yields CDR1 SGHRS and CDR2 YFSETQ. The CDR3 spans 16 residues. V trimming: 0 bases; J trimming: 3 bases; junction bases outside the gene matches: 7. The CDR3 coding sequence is TGCGCCAGCAGCTTGGGGTTGACTAGCGGAGTCTACGAGCAGTACTTC. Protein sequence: CASSLGLTSGVYEQYF.

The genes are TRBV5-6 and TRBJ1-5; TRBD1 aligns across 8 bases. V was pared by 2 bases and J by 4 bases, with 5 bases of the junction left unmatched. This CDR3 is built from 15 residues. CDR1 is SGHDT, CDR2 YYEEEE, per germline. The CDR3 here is CASSFRDRKNQPQHF. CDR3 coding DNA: TGTGCCAGCAGCTTCCGGGACAGGAAGAATCAGCCCCAGCATTTT.

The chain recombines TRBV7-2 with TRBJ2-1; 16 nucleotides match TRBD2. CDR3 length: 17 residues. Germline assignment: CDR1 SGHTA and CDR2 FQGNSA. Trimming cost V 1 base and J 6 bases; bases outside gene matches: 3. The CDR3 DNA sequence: TGTGCCAGCAGCTTAGTTGGGACTAGCGGGAGGGTCAATGAGCAGTTCTTC. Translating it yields CASSLVGTSGRVNEQFF.

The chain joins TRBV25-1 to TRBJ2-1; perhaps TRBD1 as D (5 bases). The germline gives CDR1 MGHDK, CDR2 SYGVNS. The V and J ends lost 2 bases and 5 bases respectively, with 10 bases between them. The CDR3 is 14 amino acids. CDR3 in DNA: TGTGCCAGCAGTGAAATAAGGGGAAACAATGAGCAGTTCTTC. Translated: CASSEIRGNNEQFF.

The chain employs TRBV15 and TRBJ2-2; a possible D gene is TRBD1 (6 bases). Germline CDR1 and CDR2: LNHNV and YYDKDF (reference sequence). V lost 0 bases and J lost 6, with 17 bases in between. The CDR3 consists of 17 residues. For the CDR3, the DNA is TGTGCCACCAGCAGAGATTCTGTCAGGGGAGTTCCCGGGGAGCTGTTTTTT. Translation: CATSRDSVRGVPGELFF.

CDR3 DNA: TGTGCCAGCCTTGGGGACAGTCACACCGGGGAGCTGTTTTTT. Protein sequence: CASLGDSHTGELFF. This chain uses TRBV27 with TRBJ2-2; 7 bases align to TRBD1. The J segment lost 3 bases and the V segment lost 8 bases, leaving 6 bases of the junction unmatched. CDR1 is MNHEY and CDR2 is SMNVEV in the germline V gene (reference sequence). This CDR3 has 14 residues.

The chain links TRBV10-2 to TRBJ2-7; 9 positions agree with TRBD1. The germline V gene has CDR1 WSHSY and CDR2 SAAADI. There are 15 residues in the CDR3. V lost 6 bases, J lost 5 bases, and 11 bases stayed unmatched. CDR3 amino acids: CASRETGTGIHEQYF. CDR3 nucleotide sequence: TGCGCCAGCAGGGAAACCGGGACAGGGATCCACGAGCAGTACTTC.